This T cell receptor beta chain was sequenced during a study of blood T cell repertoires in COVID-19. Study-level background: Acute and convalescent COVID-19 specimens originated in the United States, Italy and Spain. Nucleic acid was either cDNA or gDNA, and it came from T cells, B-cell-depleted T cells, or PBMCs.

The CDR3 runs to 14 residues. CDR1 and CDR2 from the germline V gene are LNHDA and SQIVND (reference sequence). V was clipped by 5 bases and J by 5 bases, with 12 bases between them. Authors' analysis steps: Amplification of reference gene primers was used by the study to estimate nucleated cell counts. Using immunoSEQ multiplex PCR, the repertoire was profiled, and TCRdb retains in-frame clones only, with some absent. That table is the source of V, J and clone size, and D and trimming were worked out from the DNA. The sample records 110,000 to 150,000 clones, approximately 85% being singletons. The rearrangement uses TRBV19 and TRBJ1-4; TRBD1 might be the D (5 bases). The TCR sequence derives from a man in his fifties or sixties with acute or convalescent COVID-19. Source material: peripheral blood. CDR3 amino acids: CASSRGLGNEKLFF. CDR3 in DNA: TGTGCCAGTAGTCGGGGACTGGGGAATGAAAAACTGTTTTTT.